These 20 T cell receptor beta chains were all obtained from the same sample, sequenced in a study of cytomegalovirus exposure and HLA in healthy donors. 60 Vbeta and 13 Jbeta primers were used in PCR. TCRdb's table, derived via immunoSEQ multiplex PCR, lists solely in-frame clones and lacks some. The table lists 120,000 to 150,000 clones, around 72% of them singletons, with over 2% in the top ten. Sequencing was carried out using PBMCs. The source of these receptors is a man in his forties or fifties in good health and CMV-seronegative.

The chain combines TRBV5-3 with TRBJ2-7, with D maybe TRBD2 (5 bases). TRBV5-3 is treated as an ORF (open reading frame) with a function not yet certain. Trimming took off 5 bases at V and 2 bases at J, with 17 bases between the two ends. The CDR3 has 15 residues. CDR3 nucleotides: TGTGCCAGAAGACGAACTAGAGAATTCCCCTACGAGCAGTACTTC. Protein: CARRRTREFPYEQYF.

The CDR3, as DNA: TGTGCCAGCAGCTTGGTGGGGACAGCTAACTATGGCTACACCTTC. It encodes CASSLVGTANYGYTF. J is TRBJ1-2 and V is TRBV5-4; 7 nucleotides line up with TRBD1. This CDR3 has 15 residues. Germline CDR1 is SGHNT and CDR2 is YYREEE (reference sequence). The ends lost 0 bases at V and 0 bases at J; junction bases unmatched: 2.

This rearrangement joins TRBV7-6 to TRBJ2-7; 9 positions match TRBD1. Trimming at V came to 5 bases and at J to 6 bases, leaving 8 bases not matched to a gene. The germline gives CDR1 SGHVS, CDR2 FNYEAQ. This CDR3 region has 14 residues. In nucleotides, the CDR3 is TGTGCCAGCAGCGCCGGACAGGGGCCCCTCGAGCAGTACTTC. Protein sequence: CASSAGQGPLEQYF. The full variable domain, in which reference TRBV7-6 and TRBJ2-7 provide the parts outside the CDR3, is GAGVSQSPRYKVTKRGQDVALRCDPISGHVSLYWYRQALGQGPEFLTYFNYEAQQDKSGLPNDRFSAERPEGSISTLTIQRTEQRDSAMYRCASSAGQGPLEQYFGPGTRLTVT.

The V gene is TRBV2, the J gene TRBJ1-4; 9 nucleotides align to TRBD1. Trimming removed 6 bases from V and 8 bases from J; junction bases left unmatched: 7. Germline CDR1 is SNHLY and CDR2 is FYNNEI. The CDR3 spans 14 residues. The CDR3 sequence: CASSEDRGGEKLFF. The CDR3 nucleotides read TGTGCCAGCAGCGAGGACAGGGGCGGCGAAAAACTGTTTTTT.

CDR3 DNA sequence: TGTGCCAGCGCCTTGTTCGGCAGGGGGTATCAGCCCCAGCATTTT. Encoded protein: CASALFGRGYQPQHF. The rearrangement links TRBV28 to TRBJ1-5; 7 positions match TRBD1. The junction had 12 bases not matched to a gene; V was cut back by 8 bases and J by 5 bases. Germline V CDR1 and CDR2: MDHEN, SYDVKM. The CDR3 is made up of 15 amino acids.

This clone was seen just once. The chain recombines TRBV7-6 with TRBJ2-7, with 8 bases identical to TRBD2. The CDR3 has 15 amino acids. V lost 1 base to trimming and J lost 6 bases; unmatched junction nucleotides: 8. The germline gives CDR1 SGHVS, CDR2 FNYEAQ. The CDR3 DNA sequence: TGTGCCAGCAGCTTAGAAGGCGGGGGGCTGGGCGAGCAGTACTTC. Translated, it gives CASSLEGGGLGEQYF.

V is TRBV6-5 and J is TRBJ2-3, with TRBD2 matching 13 bases. Germline CDR1 and CDR2: MNHEY and SVGAGI. The CDR3 has 15 residues. Trimming cost V 6 bases and J 1 base; bases outside gene matches: 1. The CDR3 DNA sequence: TGTGCCAGCAGGGGACTAGCGGGACGCACAGATACGCAGTATTTT. Its translation: CASRGLAGRTDTQYF.

The rearrangement links TRBV10-3 to TRBJ2-1, with a possible D match to TRBD2 (6 bases). Trimming shortened V by 3 bases and J by 4 bases, and 19 bases separated the two germline ends. Germline CDR1 is ENHRY and CDR2 is SYGVKD. The CDR3 extends over 17 amino acids. The DNA of the CDR3 is TGTGCCATCAGTGACGTAGCGGAAGACTCGCTTTACAATGAGCAGTTCTTC. It yields the protein CAISDVAEDSLYNEQFF.

This chain uses TRBV5-1 with TRBJ2-1, with a tentative D call TRBD1 (5 bases). In germline, CDR1 is SGHRS, CDR2 YFSETQ. This CDR3 is built from 12 residues. The ends were cut back, 1 base at V and 7 bases at J, with 6 bases in the middle. CDR3 sequence (DNA): TGCGCCAGCAGCTTGCAGGGAAATGAGCAGTTCTTC. This encodes CASSLQGNEQFF.

The chain links TRBV2 to TRBJ1-3; TRBD1 is a possible D gene (6 bases). Trimming shortened V by 2 bases and J by 2 bases, and 13 bases separated the two germline ends. Germline values: CDR1 SNHLY, CDR2 FYNNEI. This CDR3 spans 16 amino acids. DNA of the CDR3: TGTGCCAGCAGTGAATTTCTGGGGGCTCCTGGAAACACCATATATTTT. Translated: CASSEFLGAPGNTIYF.

J is TRBJ2-5 and V is TRBV18, with a tentative D call TRBD1 (5 bases). Germline CDR1 reads KGHSH; CDR2 reads LQKENI. The V end lost 1 base, the J end lost 2 bases, and 8 bases lay between the germline ends. The CDR3 contains 14 residues. The CDR3 DNA sequence: TGTGCCAGCTCACCACAGGGGATACAAGAGACCCAGTACTTC. Its translation: CASSPQGIQETQYF.

The V and J genes are TRBV6-5 and TRBJ1-2; TRBD1 aligns across 11 bases. Germline V lookup: CDR1 MNHEY, CDR2 SVGAGI. CDR3 length equals 16 residues. Trimming removed 0 bases from V and 4 bases from J; junction bases left unmatched: 4. CDR3 amino acids: CASSYSGTGGFYGYTF. The CDR3 nucleotides read TGTGCCAGCAGTTACTCGGGGACAGGGGGTTTCTATGGCTACACCTTC.

The rearrangement uses TRBV6-5 and TRBJ2-7; 12 nucleotides align to TRBD2. CDR1 is MNHEY, CDR2 SVGAGI, per germline. The CDR3 totals 15 residues. Germline trimming cut 2 bases from V and 2 bases from J; bases unmatched to any gene: 1. This chain's CDR3 is CASSYGLAGTYEQYF. The CDR3 coding sequence is TGTGCCAGCAGTTACGGACTAGCGGGGACCTACGAGCAGTACTTC.

This clone occurred once. The chain couples TRBV4-1 to TRBJ2-7; TRBD2 aligns across 8 bases. Trimming removed 0 bases from V and 1 base from J; junction bases left unmatched: 8. The germline CDR1 and CDR2 sequences are MGHRA and YSYEKL. CDR3 length equals 17 residues. For the CDR3, the DNA is TGCGCCAGCAGCCAAGATCTTGAACTAGCGGAGTCCTACGAGCAGTACTTC. Its protein product is CASSQDLELAESYEQYF.

V gene TRBV28 combines with J gene TRBJ1-1, with a tentative D call TRBD1 (6 bases). Germline V CDR1 and CDR2: MDHEN, SYDVKM. This CDR3 contains 16 residues. Trimming removed 2 bases from V and 5 bases from J, with 18 bases in between. CDR3 loop: CASSLRGGGRLTEAFF. CDR3 bases: TGTGCCAGCAGTTTACGGGGCGGGGGGCGGCTGACTGAAGCTTTCTTT.

J is TRBJ2-3 and V is TRBV6-5; TRBD1 is a possible D gene (5 bases). The CDR3 is 14 residues long. V gave up 2 bases and J gave up 3 bases, with 9 bases separating them. Germline CDR1 is MNHEY and CDR2 is SVGAGI. CDR3 sequence reads: CASSYLPGTDTQYF. The CDR3 DNA sequence: TGTGCCAGCAGTTACCTCCCAGGGACAGATACGCAGTATTTT.

The rearrangement joins TRBV27 to TRBJ1-2, with D possibly TRBD1 on 5 matching bases. CDR3 length equals 13 residues. Germline-derived CDR1 and CDR2 are MNHEY and SMNVEV (reference sequence). The V end was cut by 5 bases, the J end by 0 bases, with 7 bases between. For the CDR3, the DNA is TGTGCCAGCAGTCAGACAGCTAACTATGGCTACACCTTC. The encoded protein is CASSQTANYGYTF.

The chain uses TRBV2 and TRBJ2-7; D gene ambiguous. Germline CDR1 is SNHLY and CDR2 is FYNNEI. This CDR3 is 14 amino acids long. V was pared by 3 bases and J by 0 bases, with 9 bases between. For the CDR3, the DNA is TGTGCCAGCAGTGAGTCCAGCGTCTCCTACGAGCAGTACTTC. Translating gives CASSESSVSYEQYF.

This chain connects TRBV2 to TRBJ2-1; no clear D gene. CDR3 length equals 13 residues. With 4 bases removed from V and 8 bases from J, the gap between germline ends came to 12 bases. Germline V gives CDR1 SNHLY, CDR2 FYNNEI. CDR3 sequence reads: CASSATEVYEQFF. For the CDR3, the DNA is TGTGCCAGCAGTGCGACCGAGGTGTATGAGCAGTTCTTC.

The CDR3 here is CASSPVSGDTGELFF. The DNA of the CDR3 is TGTGCCAGCTCACCAGTGTCAGGGGACACCGGGGAGCTGTTTTTT. The chain is built from TRBV18 and TRBJ2-2; weak D call: TRBD1 (6 bases). Looked up from germline, CDR1 is KGHSH and CDR2 is LQKENI. This CDR3 is built from 15 residues. The germline V and J ends were trimmed by 2 bases and 3 bases, with 10 bases remaining between them.